This T cell receptor beta chain was obtained from a study of T-cell memory formation after mild COVID-19. V dropped 3 bases and J dropped 0; count of bases not matched to a gene: 2. The CDR3 length is 15 residues. Germline V gives CDR1 SGHRS, CDR2 YFSETQ. This clonotype occurred a few times. TCRdb reprocessed the 5' RACE reads with MiXCR, giving one entry per CDR3 protein. The sample has 350,000 to 500,000 distinct CDR3 sequences, 23% seen once. V gene TRBV5-1 combines with J gene TRBJ2-1; 8 bases are a match to TRBD2. The sample consisted of PBMCs or a T cell subset sorted from them (not recorded which). This receptor was obtained from an adult woman who had mild COVID-19 (a few samples of this study predate the infection). Cell type and time point are not known. The CDR3 coding sequence is TGCGCCAGCAGCTCTAGCGGGCGCTCCTACAATGAGCAGTTCTTC. This codes for CASSSSGRSYNEQFF.